The next 16 T cell receptor beta chains were all read from a single sample in a study of blood T cell repertoires in COVID-19. The data were produced by immunoSEQ multiplex PCR, yet TCRdb's version contains in-frame clones alone and is incomplete. The sample consists of fewer than 200,000 clones, 80% of them appearing once. Sample: peripheral blood. These receptor sequences come from a man aged 70-80 years with active or convalescent COVID-19.

The genes are TRBV7-2 and TRBJ1-2; D may be TRBD1 (5 bases). Trimming pared 0 bases from V and 0 bases from J, leaving 11 bases between. There are 16 residues in the CDR3. Germline V gene lookup returns CDR1 SGHTA and CDR2 FQGNSA. CDR3 DNA: TGTGCCAGCAGCTTAGCGGGGGGACGGGCTAACTATGGCTACACCTTC. Translated, it gives CASSLAGGRANYGYTF.

The gene calls are TRBV5-5 and TRBJ2-5; 13 bases fit TRBD2. The J segment lost 3 bases and the V segment lost 4 bases, leaving 6 bases of the junction unmatched. The CDR3 consists of 16 residues. Germline V gives CDR1 SGHKS, CDR2 YYEKEE (reference sequence). The CDR3 loop reads CASSRWTSGREETQYF. The DNA for the CDR3 is TGTGCCAGCAGCAGGTGGACTAGCGGGAGAGAAGAGACCCAGTACTTC.

V is TRBV30 and J is TRBJ1-1; D uncertain. V lost 0 bases and J 2 bases, leaving 10 bases between the germline ends. The CDR3 totals 14 residues. Germline loops: CDR1 GTSNPN, CDR2 SVGIG (reference sequence). The CDR3 DNA reads TGTGCCTGGAGTGTAGGGAGTGCTAACACTGAAGCTTTCTTT. As protein: CAWSVGSANTEAFF.

This clone was counted a few times. The chain uses TRBV6-4 and TRBJ2-3; D ambiguous. The CDR3 has 14 residues. The V end was cut by 7 bases, the J end by 0 bases, with 11 bases between. Germline V CDR1 and CDR2: MRHNA, SNTAGT. The CDR3 loop reads CASIRLSSTDTQYF. As DNA, the CDR3 is TGTGCCAGCATCCGACTGTCTAGCACAGATACGCAGTATTTT.

This chain uses TRBV7-6 with TRBJ1-2; perhaps TRBD1 as D (5 bases). The CDR3 contains 14 residues. Germline lookup yields CDR1 SGHVS and CDR2 FNYEAQ. V lost 5 bases and J lost 4, with 14 bases in between. The CDR3 DNA sequence: TGTGCCAGCAGCCCCCGGGGCGGGGGCTATGGCTACACCTTC. Residues: CASSPRGGGYGYTF.

J is TRBJ1-4 and V is TRBV5-1; TRBD1 matches at 7 bases. V trimming: 3 bases; J trimming: 8 bases; junction bases outside the gene matches: 7. Looked up from germline, CDR1 is SGHRS and CDR2 is YFSETQ. This CDR3 has 14 amino acids. Written as DNA, the CDR3 is TGCGCCAGCAGCTATCAACAGGGGACCGAAAAACTGTTTTTT. Its protein is CASSYQQGTEKLFF.

The chain's CDR3 is CATVNPDSNQPQHF. The CDR3 nucleotides read TGTGCCACCGTCAACCCAGATAGCAATCAGCCCCAGCATTTT. The chain has TRBV10-3 and TRBJ1-5; D is undetermined. The CDR3 length is 14 residues. The V gene lost 10 bases and the J gene lost 0 bases, with 13 bases spanning the gap. From germline, CDR1 is ENHRY and CDR2 SYGVKD.

The chain combines TRBV11-2 with TRBJ2-1, with TRBD2 matching 10 bases. Germline V gene data show CDR1 as SGHAT and CDR2 as FQNNGV. The junction had 11 bases not matched to a gene; V was cut back by 5 bases and J by 7 bases. The CDR3 is 16 residues long. In nucleotides, the CDR3 is TGTGCCAGCAGCCCTACCTTAGCGGGAGGTTTTAATGAGCAGTTCTTC. Residues: CASSPTLAGGFNEQFF.

J is TRBJ2-7 and V is TRBV3-1 (or the pseudogene TRBV3-2), with 7 bases that match TRBD2. The CDR3 totals 15 residues. Germline loops: CDR1 LGHDT, CDR2 YNNKEL (reference sequence). The junction had 9 bases not matched to a gene; V was cut back by 2 bases and J by 5 bases. CDR3 in amino acids: CASSQFSAGVDEQYF. CDR3 nucleotide sequence: TGTGCCAGCAGCCAATTTTCTGCGGGAGTGGACGAGCAGTACTTC.

The chain recombines TRBV6-1 with TRBJ1-4; possibly TRBD1 for D (5 bases). This CDR3 spans 14 amino acids. Trimming took off 2 bases at V and 11 bases at J, with 15 bases between the two ends. Germline V CDR1 and CDR2: MNHNS, SASEGT. The CDR3 nucleotides read TGTGCCAGCAGTGAAATGGGGGAGGGAGACAAACTGTTTTTT. It specifies CASSEMGEGDKLFF.

CDR3 bases: TGTGCCATCCAAGACCGCGGGGGAACGGCCCCCGATGAGCAGTTCTTC. Encoded protein: CAIQDRGGTAPDEQFF. The V gene is TRBV10-3, the J gene TRBJ2-1; TRBD2 matches 7 bases. Per germline, CDR1 ENHRY and CDR2 SYGVKD. The CDR3 contains 16 residues. With 8 bases clipped from V and 8 bases from J, the junction kept 18 bases outside the gene matches.

CDR3 region: CASSQGQLGQPQHF. The CDR3 DNA sequence: TGTGCCAGCAGCCAGGGACAATTGGGTCAGCCCCAGCATTTT. V is TRBV7-8 and J is TRBJ1-5; D may be TRBD1 (6 bases). The CDR3 is made up of 14 amino acids. V was cut by 5 bases and J by 6 bases, with 14 bases left in between. Germline values: CDR1 SGHVS, CDR2 FQNEAQ.

This clone was seen more than once but under ten times. The rearrangement links TRBV2 to TRBJ1-1; D unclear. CDR3 length: 13 amino acids. CDR1 is SNHLY, CDR2 FYNNEI, per germline. Between the trimmed V and J ends, which lost 3 bases and 1 base, there was a span of 6 bases. The DNA of the CDR3 is TGTGCCAGCAGTGAGGGAGGGAACACTGAAGCTTTCTTT. Amino acids: CASSEGGNTEAFF.

The chain is built from TRBV6-2 or TRBV6-3 and TRBJ1-2; 7 nucleotides align to TRBD1. Germline trimming cut 1 base from V and 2 bases from J; bases unmatched to any gene: 1. The CDR3 covers 14 residues. Per germline, CDR1 MNHEY and CDR2 SVGEGT. CDR3 DNA sequence: TGTGCCAGCAGTTACTTGGGACAGAACTATGGCTACACCTTC. Its translation: CASSYLGQNYGYTF.

Details on this clone: At one end, the junction sequence differs from germline, possibly due to a read error. The chain couples TRBV4-2 to TRBJ1-4; 11 nucleotides match TRBD1. Germline V gene sequence: CDR1 LGHNA, CDR2 YNFKEQ. The CDR3 has 16 residues. CDR3 region: CASSQAPGQGDEKLFF. For the CDR3, the DNA is TGTGCCAGCAGTCAAGCCCCGGGACAGGGGGATGAAAAACTGTTTTTT.

The V gene is TRBV24-1, the J gene TRBJ2-3, with D possibly TRBD1 on 6 matching bases. In germline, CDR1 is KGHDR, CDR2 SFDVKD. Trimming left V 3 bases short and J 1 base short, with 16 bases between. The CDR3 runs to 17 residues. The CDR3 is CATSDRGRGGGTDTQYF. CDR3 in DNA: TGTGCCACCAGTGATCGTGGCAGGGGCGGTGGCACAGATACGCAGTATTTT.